This TCR beta chain appears in the sequencing data of a study of cytomegalovirus exposure and HLA in healthy donors. Study-level results: Later, an analysis found that common viral pathogens appeared to be linked with several of the most significant clusters. Solely CMV serostatus was available to characterize immune exposure.

The donors gave bone marrow, and they were healthy. The PCR was carried out with 60 Vbeta primers and 13 Jbeta primers. Assay used: immunoSEQ multiplex PCR; TCRdb lists only in-frame clones, some missing. The sample shows around 190,000 clones, around 90% of them seen only once. The V and J ends lost 4 bases and 0 bases respectively, with 11 bases between them. The CDR3 is made up of 15 amino acids. The germline CDR1 and CDR2 sequences are SGHRS and YFSETQ. Regarding this clone: What it binds is unknown.

The sample comprised PBMCs. The chain joins TRBV5-1 to TRBJ2-1; no reliable D call. This receptor was identified in a boy between 2 and 10 years old in good health and CMV-seronegative. CDR3 loop: CASSPQVSSYNEQFF. CDR3 nucleotides: TGCGCCAGCAGCCCCCAGGTTTCCTCCTACAATGAGCAGTTCTTC.